This TCR beta chain stems from a study of PD-L1 blockade in urothelial cancer. For the study at large: Prior chemotherapy regimens per patient numbered 0 to 3.

Trimming removed 0 bases from V and 2 bases from J, with 14 bases in between. In germline, CDR1 is LNHNV, CDR2 YYDKDF (reference sequence). CDR3 length: 17 residues. Sequenced by immunoSEQ multiplex PCR; TCRdb stores in-frame clones only, minus some. This table has 50,000 to 60,000 clones, around 83% appearing once. Each patient gave between 1 and 8 samples, pretreatment and on-treatment. The gene calls are TRBV15 and TRBJ1-5; D unclear. Sequencing was performed on PBMCs, taken around atezolizumab (anti-PD-L1) treatment. The receptor comes from a man between 50 and 59 years old with urothelial cancer. CDR3 bases: TGTGCCACCAGCAGAGAAGAGGGAGTCTTTGGCAATCAGCCCCAGCATTTT. Amino acid sequence: CATSREEGVFGNQPQHF. Full variable domain (rest looked up from reference TRBV15 and TRBJ1-5): DAMVIQNPRYQVTQFGKPVTLSCSQTLNHNVMYWYQQKSSQAPKLLFHYYDKDFNNEADTPDNFQSRRPNTSFCFLDIRSPGLGDTAMYLCATSREEGVFGNQPQHFGDGTRLSIL.